One and the same sample provided the 17 T cell receptor beta chains below, sequenced in a study of blood T cells in healthy people across ages. Next came a second PCR, run for about 7 to 12 cycles, which used a sample-barcoded 5' primer along with a J-beta primer mix. TCRdb processed the 5' RACE reads anew with MiXCR; each CDR3 protein has one entry. The table records around 870,000 distinct CDR3 sequences, roughly 26% of them present only once. Sequenced: blood. The receptors here all came from a woman older than 75 in good health.

The rearrangement uses TRBV7-2 and TRBJ1-2; 7 nucleotides align to TRBD1. This CDR3 has 14 residues. Germline values: CDR1 SGHTA, CDR2 FQGNSA. The V and J ends lost 2 bases and 5 bases, in that order; junction bases with no gene match: 5. CDR3: CASSLPGQIYGYTF. In DNA form, the CDR3 reads TGTGCCAGCAGCTTACCGGGACAGATATATGGCTACACCTTC.

Comment on this clonotype: One base away lies a much larger clone, so this may be a sequencing read error. The rearrangement links TRBV5-6 to TRBJ1-2, with D unclear. V gave up 1 base and J gave up 4 bases, with 17 bases separating them. Germline V gene data show CDR1 as SGHDT and CDR2 as YYEEEE. This CDR3 is 16 amino acids long. CDR3 in amino acids: CASSLLRVELSYGYTF. The DNA of the CDR3 is TGTGCCAGCAGCTTGTTAAGGGTGGAGTTGAGCTATGGCTACACCTTC.

This clonotype was seen ten or more times. The genes are TRBV7-8 and TRBJ2-1, with D unresolved. Between the trimmed V and J ends, which lost 1 base and 0 bases, there was a span of 7 bases. The CDR3 contains 15 residues. Germline V gene data show CDR1 as SGHVS and CDR2 as FQNEAQ. The CDR3 loop is CASSLGRVSYNEQFF. The CDR3 DNA follows: TGTGCCAGCAGCTTAGGTAGAGTCTCCTACAATGAGCAGTTCTTC.

This clonotype was counted many times. The V gene is TRBV2, the J gene TRBJ1-2, with a weak D call TRBD1 (6 bases). This CDR3 has 12 amino acids. Trimming cost V 9 bases and J 4 bases, with 12 bases left between them. The V gene's germline CDR1 is SNHLY and CDR2 FYNNEI. CDR3 in DNA: TGTGCCAGTTCGACAGGCATCTATGGCTACACCTTC. Protein sequence: CASSTGIYGYTF.

Ten or more counts support this clonotype. This chain uses TRBV15 with TRBJ2-3; 8 bases agree with TRBD2. Trimming took 0 bases from V and 5 from J; bases not matched to a gene: 7. Germline V lookup: CDR1 LNHNV, CDR2 YYDKDF (reference sequence). This CDR3 has 16 amino acids. CDR3 DNA sequence: TGTGCCACCAGCAGAGATGGGTCGGGGGGGATAGATACGCAGTATTTT. It yields the protein CATSRDGSGGIDTQYF. The full variable domain, with the rest looked up from reference TRBV15 and TRBJ2-3, is DAMVIQNPRYQVTQFGKPVTLSCSQTLNHNVMYWYQQKSSQAPKLLFHYYDKDFNNEADTPDNFQSRRPNTSFCFLDIRSPGLGDTAMYLCATSRDGSGGIDTQYFGPGTRLTVL.

This clonotype has at least ten counts. The rearrangement links TRBV2 to TRBJ2-1; 7 nucleotides match TRBD2. The V segment lost 0 bases and the J segment 2 bases; nucleotides outside the gene matches: 1. CDR1 is SNHLY and CDR2 is FYNNEI in the germline V gene. The CDR3 has 15 amino acids. CDR3 DNA sequence: TGTGCCAGCAGTGAAGCGAGCGGGGCCTACAATGAGCAGTTCTTC. It is translated as CASSEASGAYNEQFF.

This clonotype was observed a few times. A read error is possible here, since a much larger clone lies one base away. CDR3 sequence: CAGSHGLAGNNEQFF. CDR3 DNA sequence: TGTGCCGGCAGCCACGGACTAGCGGGTAACAATGAGCAGTTCTTC. The V and J genes are TRBV6-2 or TRBV6-3 and TRBJ2-1, with TRBD2 matching 11 bases. The CDR3 loop spans 15 amino acids. The germline V gene has CDR1 MNHEY and CDR2 SVGEGT.

This clonotype was observed a few times. The chain has TRBV28 and TRBJ1-2; D may be TRBD1 (5 bases). Germline lookup yields CDR1 MDHEN and CDR2 SYDVKM. CDR3 length: 15 amino acids. Trimming pared 2 bases from V and 4 bases from J, leaving 14 bases between. This chain's CDR3 is CASSLGAGLSYGYTF. The CDR3 bases are TGTGCCAGCAGTTTAGGTGCAGGGTTGAGCTATGGCTACACCTTC.

This clonotype came up many times. The chain recombines TRBV12-3 or TRBV12-4 with TRBJ1-2; D perhaps matches TRBD1 (5 bases). The CDR3 covers 15 residues. Trimming left V 2 bases short and J 3 bases short, with 13 bases between. The CDR3 sequence is CASSLKQGAYYGYTF. In DNA form, the CDR3 reads TGTGCCAGCAGTTTAAAGCAGGGAGCCTACTATGGCTACACCTTC.

Of note for this clonotype: Being one base from a much bigger clone, this may be a read error. V usage is TRBV6-5 and J usage is TRBJ2-7; 9 bases match TRBD1. Germline V gene sequence: CDR1 MNHEY, CDR2 SVGAGI. The junction had 12 bases not matched to a gene; V was cut back by 8 bases and J by 7 bases. This CDR3 comprises 14 residues. Here the CDR3 reads CASSRQGVVNEQYF. The CDR3 DNA follows: TGTGCCAGCTCCAGACAGGGGGTTGTCAATGAGCAGTACTTC.

The table lists this clonotype with many counts. V usage is TRBV7-9 and J usage is TRBJ2-7; 10 nucleotides align to TRBD2. Germline CDR1 reads SEHNR; CDR2 reads FQNEAQ (reference sequence). CDR3 size: 14 residues. The V and J ends lost 5 bases and 6 bases, in that order; junction bases with no gene match: 7. In DNA form, the CDR3 reads TGTGCCAGCAGCAATAGCGGGGGGCTGGGCGAGCAGTACTTC. Translation gives CASSNSGGLGEQYF.

In its sample, this clonotype was seen a few times. This may be a read error, as it is one base from a much larger clone. The V call is TRBV6-5, the J call TRBJ2-5; D ambiguous. Trimming removed 10 bases at V and 11 bases at J, with 26 bases between. The CDR3 runs to 14 residues. The germline CDR1 and CDR2 sequences are MNHEY and SVGAGI. DNA of the CDR3: TGTGCCACCCAAACGCGGTCTTTGGGGAATGAGCAGTACTTC. Protein: CATQTRSLGNEQYF.

This clonotype was detected ten times or more. This chain uses TRBV9 with TRBJ2-5, with D maybe TRBD2 (6 bases). CDR3 length: 16 amino acids. The V end lost 2 bases, the J end lost 4 bases, and 18 bases lay between the germline ends. Looked up from germline, CDR1 is SGDLS and CDR2 is YYNGEE. CDR3 protein: CASSVVPGGSRETQYF. For the CDR3, the DNA is TGTGCCAGCAGCGTGGTCCCCGGGGGTAGCCGAGAGACCCAGTACTTC.

V gene TRBV27 combines with J gene TRBJ2-2; TRBD2 aligns across 8 bases. V dropped 11 bases and J dropped 4; count of bases not matched to a gene: 18. The CDR3 sequence is 17 residues long. Germline CDR1 and CDR2: MNHEY and SMNVEV (reference sequence). For the CDR3, the DNA is TGTGCCGCTCAACTCTCAGCGGGGGACCACTTCACCGGGGAGCTGTTTTTT. Amino acids: CAAQLSAGDHFTGELFF.

This clonotype came up a few times. V usage is TRBV9 and J usage is TRBJ2-3; TRBD2 agrees at 10 bases. Looked up from germline, CDR1 is SGDLS and CDR2 is YYNGEE. The V gene end was trimmed by 1 base and the J gene end by 5 bases; junction bases not matched to a gene: 16. The CDR3 is made up of 19 amino acids. The CDR3 nucleotides are TGTGCCAGCAGCGTACTATCTGTGTTTAGCGGGGGGCGGGTAGATACGCAGTATTTT. Amino acids: CASSVLSVFSGGRVDTQYF.

In its sample, this clonotype was seen a few times. A much larger clone lies a single base off, so this may be a read error. The rearrangement links TRBV5-1 to TRBJ2-5; 7 bases align to TRBD1. The V gene end was trimmed by 5 bases and the J gene end by 11 bases; junction bases not matched to a gene: 15. This CDR3 is built from 14 residues. Germline assignment: CDR1 SGHRS and CDR2 YFSETQ. This CDR3 reads CASSVAGGRNEQYF. The CDR3 DNA reads TGCGCCAGCAGTGTGGCAGGGGGAAGGAATGAGCAGTACTTC.

This clonotype has a count of ten or more. The V gene is TRBV5-1, the J gene TRBJ2-7; TRBD2 might be the D (5 bases). The CDR3 runs to 14 residues. The V end lost 0 bases, the J end lost 4 bases, and 11 bases lay between the germline ends. From germline, CDR1 is SGHRS and CDR2 YFSETQ. CDR3 loop: CASSLGTRPYEQYF. CDR3 bases: TGCGCCAGCAGCTTGGGGACTCGCCCTTACGAGCAGTACTTC.